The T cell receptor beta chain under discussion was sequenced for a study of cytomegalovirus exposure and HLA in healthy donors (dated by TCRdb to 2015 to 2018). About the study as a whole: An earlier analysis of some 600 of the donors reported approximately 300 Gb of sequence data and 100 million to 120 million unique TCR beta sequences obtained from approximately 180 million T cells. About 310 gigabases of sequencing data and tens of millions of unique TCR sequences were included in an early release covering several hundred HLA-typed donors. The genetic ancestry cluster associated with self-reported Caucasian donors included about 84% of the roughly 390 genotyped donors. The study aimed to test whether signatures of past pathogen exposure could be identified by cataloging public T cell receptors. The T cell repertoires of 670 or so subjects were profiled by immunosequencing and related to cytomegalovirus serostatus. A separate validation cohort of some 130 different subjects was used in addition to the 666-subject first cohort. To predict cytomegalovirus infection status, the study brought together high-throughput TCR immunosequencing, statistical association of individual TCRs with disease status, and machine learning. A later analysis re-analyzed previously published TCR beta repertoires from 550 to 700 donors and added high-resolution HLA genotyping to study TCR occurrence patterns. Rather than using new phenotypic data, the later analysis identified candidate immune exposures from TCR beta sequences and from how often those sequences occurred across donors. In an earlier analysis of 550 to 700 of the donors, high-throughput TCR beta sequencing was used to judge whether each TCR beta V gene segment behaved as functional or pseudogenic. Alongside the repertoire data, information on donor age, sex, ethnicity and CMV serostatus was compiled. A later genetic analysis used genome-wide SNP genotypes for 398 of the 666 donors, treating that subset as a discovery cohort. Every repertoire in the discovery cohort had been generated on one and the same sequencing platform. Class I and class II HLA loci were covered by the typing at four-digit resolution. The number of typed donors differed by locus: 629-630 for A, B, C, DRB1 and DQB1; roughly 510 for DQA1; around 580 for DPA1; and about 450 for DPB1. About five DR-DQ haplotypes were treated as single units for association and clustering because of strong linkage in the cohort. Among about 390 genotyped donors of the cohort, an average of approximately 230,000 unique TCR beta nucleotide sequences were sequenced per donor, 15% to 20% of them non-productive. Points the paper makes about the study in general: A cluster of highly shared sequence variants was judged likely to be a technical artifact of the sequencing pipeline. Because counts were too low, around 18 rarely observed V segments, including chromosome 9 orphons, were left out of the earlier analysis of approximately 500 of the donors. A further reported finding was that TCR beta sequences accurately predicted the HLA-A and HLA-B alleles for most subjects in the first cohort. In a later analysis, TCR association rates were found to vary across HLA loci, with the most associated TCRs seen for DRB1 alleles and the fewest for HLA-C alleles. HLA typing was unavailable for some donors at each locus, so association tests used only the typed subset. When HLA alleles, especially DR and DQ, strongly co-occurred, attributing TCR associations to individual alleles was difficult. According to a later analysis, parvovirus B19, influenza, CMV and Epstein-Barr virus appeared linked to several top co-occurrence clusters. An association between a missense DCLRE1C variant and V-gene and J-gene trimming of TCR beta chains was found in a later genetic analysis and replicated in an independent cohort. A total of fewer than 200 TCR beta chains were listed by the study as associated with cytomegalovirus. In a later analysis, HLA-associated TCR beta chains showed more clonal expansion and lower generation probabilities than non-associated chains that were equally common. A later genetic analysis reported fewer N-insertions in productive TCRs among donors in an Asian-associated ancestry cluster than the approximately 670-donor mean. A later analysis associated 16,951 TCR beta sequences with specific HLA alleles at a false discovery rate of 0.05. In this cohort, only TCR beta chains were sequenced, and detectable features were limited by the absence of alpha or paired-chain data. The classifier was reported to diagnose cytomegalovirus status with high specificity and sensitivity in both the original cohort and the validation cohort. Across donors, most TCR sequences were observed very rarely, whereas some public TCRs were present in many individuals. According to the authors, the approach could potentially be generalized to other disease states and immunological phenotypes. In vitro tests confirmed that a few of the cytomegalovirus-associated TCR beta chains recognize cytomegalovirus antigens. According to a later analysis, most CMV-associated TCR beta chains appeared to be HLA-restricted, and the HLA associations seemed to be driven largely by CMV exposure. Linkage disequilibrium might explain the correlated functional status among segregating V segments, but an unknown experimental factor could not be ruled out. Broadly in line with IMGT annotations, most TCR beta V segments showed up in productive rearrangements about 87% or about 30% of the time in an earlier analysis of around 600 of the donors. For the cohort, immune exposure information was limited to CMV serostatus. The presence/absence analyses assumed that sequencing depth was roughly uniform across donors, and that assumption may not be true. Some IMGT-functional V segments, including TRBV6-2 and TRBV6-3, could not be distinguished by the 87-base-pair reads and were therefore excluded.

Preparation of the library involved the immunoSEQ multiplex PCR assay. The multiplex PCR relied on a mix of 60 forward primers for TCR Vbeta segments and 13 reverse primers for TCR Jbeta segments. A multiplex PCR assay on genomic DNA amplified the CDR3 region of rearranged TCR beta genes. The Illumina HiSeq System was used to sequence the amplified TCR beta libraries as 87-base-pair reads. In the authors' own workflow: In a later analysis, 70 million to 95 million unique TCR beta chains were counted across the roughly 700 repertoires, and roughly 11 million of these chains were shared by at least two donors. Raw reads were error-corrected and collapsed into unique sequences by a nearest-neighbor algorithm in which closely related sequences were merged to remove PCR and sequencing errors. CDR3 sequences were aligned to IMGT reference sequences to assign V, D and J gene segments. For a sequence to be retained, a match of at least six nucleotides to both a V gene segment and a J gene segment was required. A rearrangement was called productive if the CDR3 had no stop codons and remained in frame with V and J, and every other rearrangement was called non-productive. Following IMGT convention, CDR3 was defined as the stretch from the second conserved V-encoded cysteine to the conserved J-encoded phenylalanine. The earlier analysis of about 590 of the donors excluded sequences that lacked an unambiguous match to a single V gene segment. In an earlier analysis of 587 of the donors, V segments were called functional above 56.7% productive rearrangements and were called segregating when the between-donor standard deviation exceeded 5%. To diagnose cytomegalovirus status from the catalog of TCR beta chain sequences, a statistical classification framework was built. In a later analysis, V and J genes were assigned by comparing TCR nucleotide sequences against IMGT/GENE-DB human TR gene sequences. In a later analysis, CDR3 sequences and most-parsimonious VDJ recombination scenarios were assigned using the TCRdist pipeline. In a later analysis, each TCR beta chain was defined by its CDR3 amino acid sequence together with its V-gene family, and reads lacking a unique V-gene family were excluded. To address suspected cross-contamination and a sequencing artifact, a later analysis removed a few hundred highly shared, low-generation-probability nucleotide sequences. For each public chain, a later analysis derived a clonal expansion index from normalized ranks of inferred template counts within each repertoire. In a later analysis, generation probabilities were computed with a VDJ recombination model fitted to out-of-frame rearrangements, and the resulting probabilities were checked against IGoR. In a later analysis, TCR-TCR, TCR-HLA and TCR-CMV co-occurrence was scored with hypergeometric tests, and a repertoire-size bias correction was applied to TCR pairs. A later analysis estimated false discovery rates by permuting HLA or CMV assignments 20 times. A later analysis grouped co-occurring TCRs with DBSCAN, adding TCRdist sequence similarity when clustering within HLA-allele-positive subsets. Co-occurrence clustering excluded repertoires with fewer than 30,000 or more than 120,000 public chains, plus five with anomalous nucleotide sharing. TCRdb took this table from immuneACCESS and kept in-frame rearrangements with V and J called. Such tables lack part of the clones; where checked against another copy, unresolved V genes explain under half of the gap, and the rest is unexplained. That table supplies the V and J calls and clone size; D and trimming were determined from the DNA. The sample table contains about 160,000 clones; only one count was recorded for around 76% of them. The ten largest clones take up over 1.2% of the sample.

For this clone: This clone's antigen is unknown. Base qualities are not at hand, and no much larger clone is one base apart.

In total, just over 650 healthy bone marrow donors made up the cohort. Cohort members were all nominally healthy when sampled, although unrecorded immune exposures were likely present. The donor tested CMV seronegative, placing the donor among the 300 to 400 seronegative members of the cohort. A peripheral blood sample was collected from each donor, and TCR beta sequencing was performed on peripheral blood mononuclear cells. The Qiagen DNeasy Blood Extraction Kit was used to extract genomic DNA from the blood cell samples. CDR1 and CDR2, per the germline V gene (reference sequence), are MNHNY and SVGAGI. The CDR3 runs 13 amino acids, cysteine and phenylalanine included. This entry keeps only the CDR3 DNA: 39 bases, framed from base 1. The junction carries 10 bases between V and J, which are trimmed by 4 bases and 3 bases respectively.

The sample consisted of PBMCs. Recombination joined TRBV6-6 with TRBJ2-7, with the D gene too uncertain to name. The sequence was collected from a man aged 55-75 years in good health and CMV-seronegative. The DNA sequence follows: TGTGCCAGCAGTTCCCAAACTCGCTACGAGCAGTACTTC. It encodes CASSSQTRYEQYF.